This entry is about one T cell receptor (beta chain). Its matching antigen is unknown. The source of the sample is a study of CD8+ T cells in alopecia areata. Broader study findings: Numerous clones, expanded in lesions, remained in scalp and blood during tofacitinib. Researchers report lesional scalp, most notably alopecia totalis/universalis, outstripped normal scalp in clonality.

Following RNA extraction, reverse transcription yielded cDNA that acted as the sequencing template. Some clones are missing from TCRdb's copy, which holds only in-frame ones; the method was immunoSEQ multiplex PCR. The sample includes under 200,000 clones, approximately 57% of them seen just once. This CDR3 region has 15 residues. Unmatched junction bases numbered 6, after V lost 5 bases and J lost 3 bases. Germline values: CDR1 MNHEY, CDR2 SVGAGI. Regarding treatment: oral pan-JAK inhibitor, 5-10 mg twice daily. Patients with alopecia areata provided lesional scalp punch biopsies as well as peripheral blood.

This rearrangement joins TRBV6-5 to TRBJ2-1; 8 nucleotides align to TRBD1. Sequencing was performed on CD4+ T cells sorted from blood, taken at week 24, from a patient treated with tofacitinib. The origin of this receptor is a human donor with alopecia areata. CDR3 nucleotides: TGTGCCAGCAGTCAGGACAGGGTATACTACAATGAGCAGTTCTTC. Encoded protein: CASSQDRVYYNEQFF.